The 30 T cell receptor beta chains given below trace back to one sample, sequenced in a study of blood T cell repertoires in COVID-19. The table came from immunoSEQ multiplex PCR; TCRdb's copy has only in-frame clones and leaves some out. Among 120,000 to 150,000 clones listed, more than 75% were seen once. Sequencing used peripheral blood. The receptors were sampled from a man older than 75 with acute or convalescent COVID-19.

The V gene is TRBV6-6, the J gene TRBJ1-1, with D perhaps TRBD1 (5 bases). Germline CDR1 is MNHNY and CDR2 is SVGAGI (reference sequence). There are 14 residues in the CDR3. Trimming stripped 8 bases from V and 3 bases from J, with 16 bases between. CDR3 DNA sequence: TGTGCCAGCCTACCTCAGGGCCAGTACACTGAAGCTTTCTTT. Translation gives CASLPQGQYTEAFF.

V usage is TRBV19 and J usage is TRBJ2-6; the D gene is possibly TRBD2 (6 bases). Trimming left V 5 bases short and J 0 bases short, with 8 bases between. This CDR3 has 15 amino acids. Germline CDR1 LNHDA, CDR2 SQIVND (reference sequence). This chain's CDR3 is CASSLGGSGANVLTF. CDR3 sequence (DNA): TGTGCCAGTAGTCTGGGGGGCTCTGGGGCCAACGTCCTGACTTTC.

This rearrangement joins TRBV3-1 (or the pseudogene TRBV3-2) to TRBJ2-7; TRBD1 matches 7 bases. In germline, CDR1 is LGHDT, CDR2 YNNKEL (reference sequence). This CDR3 contains 14 residues. V dropped 1 base and J dropped 6; count of bases not matched to a gene: 6. CDR3: CASSQGGTEFEQYF. The CDR3 coding sequence is TGTGCCAGCAGCCAAGGGGGGACAGAGTTCGAGCAGTACTTC.

In this sample, this clone turned up once. The sample has other DNA sequences that encode this CDR3 too. The rearrangement joins TRBV19 to TRBJ1-2; TRBD1 matches at 8 bases. The V and J ends lost 5 bases and 2 bases, in that order; junction bases with no gene match: 7. This CDR3 region has 15 residues. CDR1 is LNHDA, CDR2 SQIVND, per germline (reference sequence). Here the CDR3 DNA reads TGTGCCAGTAGTCCGTCGACAGGGGCAAACTATGGCTACACCTTC. Protein sequence: CASSPSTGANYGYTF.

This clone was seen a handful of times. V is TRBV5-1 and J is TRBJ1-1; D unclear. From germline, CDR1 is SGHRS and CDR2 YFSETQ. The CDR3 extends over 14 amino acids. V was pared by 0 bases and J by 1 base, with 7 bases between. CDR3: CASSLAYGNTEAFF. CDR3 sequence (DNA): TGCGCCAGCAGCTTGGCCTACGGGAACACTGAAGCTTTCTTT.

The chain has TRBV5-4 and TRBJ2-7; 8 nucleotides match TRBD2. The ends lost 4 bases at V and 3 bases at J; junction bases unmatched: 9. CDR3 length: 15 residues. Germline CDR1 SGHNT, CDR2 YYREEE (reference sequence). The CDR3 nucleotides are TGTGCCAGCAGCCCGGGAGGGGGGATGGTCTACGAGCAGTACTTC. Protein sequence: CASSPGGGMVYEQYF.

The chain employs TRBV5-6 and TRBJ2-1; D perhaps matches TRBD2 (5 bases). V lost 0 bases to trimming and J lost 0 bases, with 10 bases between them. Looked up from germline, CDR1 is SGHDT and CDR2 is YYEEEE. The length of the CDR3 is 16 residues. The CDR3 reads CASSLGERLSYNEQFF. DNA of the CDR3: TGTGCCAGCAGCTTGGGGGAGCGGCTCTCCTACAATGAGCAGTTCTTC.

This clone was found once. The J gene is TRBJ1-2, the V gene TRBV7-8; weak D call: TRBD1 (5 bases). Germline lookup yields CDR1 SGHVS and CDR2 FQNEAQ. This CDR3 contains 14 residues. V lost 1 base and J lost 7, with 13 bases in between. Here the CDR3 reads CASSLDGGGGGYTF. The CDR3 nucleotides read TGTGCCAGCAGCTTAGACGGCGGGGGGGGTGGCTACACCTTC.

The chain joins TRBV2 to TRBJ2-1; 8 bases are a match to TRBD1. Losses at the gene ends were 6 bases for V and 11 bases for J; bases not matched to a gene: 12. This CDR3 is built from 14 residues. Germline lookup yields CDR1 SNHLY and CDR2 FYNNEI. CDR3 residues: CASRTGQGGQQQFF. The CDR3 nucleotides read TGTGCCAGCAGGACAGGACAGGGTGGACAGCAGCAGTTCTTC.

The rearrangement uses TRBV12-3 or TRBV12-4 and TRBJ1-5; D unclear. The CDR3 sequence is 12 residues long. The ends were cut back, 4 bases at V and 7 bases at J, with 8 bases in the middle. The CDR3 DNA is TGTGCCAGCAGTTCCCCGAGCCAGCCCCAGCATTTT. Translating gives CASSSPSQPQHF.

The V gene is TRBV28, the J gene TRBJ1-5; TRBD1 agrees at 7 bases. J lost 0 bases, V lost 1 base, and 9 bases had no gene match. The CDR3 runs to 18 residues. The germline gives CDR1 MDHEN, CDR2 SYDVKM. The CDR3 here is CASSLSAGTAYSNQPQHF. For the CDR3, the DNA is TGTGCCAGCAGTTTATCCGCAGGGACAGCTTATAGCAATCAGCCCCAGCATTTT. Supplemented by reference TRBV28 and TRBJ1-5, the full variable domain reads DVKVTQSSRYLVKRTGEKVFLECVQDMDHENMFWYRQDPGLGLRLIYFSYDVKMKEKGDIPEGYSVSREKKERFSLILESASTNQTSMYLCASSLSAGTAYSNQPQHFGDGTRLSIL.

The chain employs TRBV6-5 and TRBJ1-2; D not resolved. The germline V and J ends were trimmed by 6 bases and 0 bases, with 8 bases remaining between them. CDR1 MNHEY and CDR2 SVGAGI come from the germline V gene. There are 13 residues in the CDR3. The chain's CDR3 is CASSAQTNYGYTF. Written as DNA, the CDR3 is TGTGCCAGCAGCGCCCAGACTAACTATGGCTACACCTTC.

V and J are TRBV6-5 and TRBJ2-7; possibly TRBD1 for D (5 bases). The CDR3 is made up of 15 amino acids. Germline V lookup: CDR1 MNHEY, CDR2 SVGAGI. Trimming removed 2 bases from V and 0 bases from J, with 11 bases in between. CDR3 bases: TGTGCCAGCAGTTACGAGACAGAGAGCTCCTACGAGCAGTACTTC. Amino acids: CASSYETESSYEQYF.

The table lists this clone with a few counts. The genes are TRBV6-5 and TRBJ2-5, with 7 bases fitting TRBD1. The CDR3 length is 15 residues. The V gene's germline CDR1 is MNHEY and CDR2 SVGAGI. Trimming at V came to 2 bases and at J to 5 bases, leaving 8 bases not matched to a gene. The CDR3 nucleotides read TGTGCCAGCAGTTACAACGACAGGGAGACGGAGACCCAGTACTTC. It yields the protein CASSYNDRETETQYF.

The chain couples TRBV7-9 to TRBJ2-3, with 14 bases fitting TRBD2. This CDR3 has 17 amino acids. The trim removed 4 bases at V and 10 bases at J, leaving 13 bases unmatched. Germline V gene lookup returns CDR1 SEHNR and CDR2 FQNEAQ (reference sequence). CDR3 protein: CASSSRLAGGPVLAQYF. For the CDR3, the DNA is TGTGCCAGCAGCTCCCGACTAGCGGGGGGGCCCGTCCTGGCGCAGTATTTT.

In this sample, this clone turned up a few times. The rearrangement links TRBV10-3 to TRBJ1-1; no clear D gene. Germline CDR1 ENHRY, CDR2 SYGVKD. This CDR3 is built from 15 residues. Trimming cost V 3 bases and J 3 bases, with 14 bases left between them. The CDR3 DNA sequence: TGTGCCATCAGTGAAATACGAGGGTTCGACACTGAAGCTTTCTTT. Translated: CAISEIRGFDTEAFF.

This clone was recorded a few times. V is TRBV2 and J is TRBJ2-2, with TRBD1 identical over 8 bases. CDR1 and CDR2 (germline): SNHLY, FYNNEI. The CDR3 length is 14 residues. The J segment lost 7 bases and the V segment lost 6 bases, leaving 7 bases of the junction unmatched. The CDR3 sequence is CASSPTGGNGELFF. In nucleotides, the CDR3 is TGTGCCAGCAGCCCTACAGGGGGGAACGGGGAGCTGTTTTTT.

J is TRBJ2-2 and V is TRBV12-3 or TRBV12-4; D is uncertain. V was clipped by 5 bases and J by 5 bases, with 9 bases between them. The CDR3 contains 13 residues. The CDR3 DNA reads as TGTGCCAGCAGTGCCCACAGAACCGGGGAGCTGTTTTTT. Amino acid sequence: CASSAHRTGELFF.

The count of this clone is one. This chain connects TRBV27 to TRBJ2-2; 10 bases agree with TRBD1. This CDR3 region has 15 residues. The germline V gene encodes CDR1 MNHEY and CDR2 SMNVEV (reference sequence). Germline trimming cut 5 bases from V and 7 bases from J; bases unmatched to any gene: 7. The CDR3 spells CASSMDRGGGGELFF. The CDR3 DNA is TGTGCCAGCAGTATGGACAGGGGGGGTGGCGGGGAGCTGTTTTTT.

The V gene is TRBV14, the J gene TRBJ1-1; D remains ambiguous. Looked up from germline, CDR1 is SGHDN and CDR2 is FVKESK. The CDR3 spans 12 residues. Trimming removed 1 base from V and 10 bases from J, with 10 bases in between. The chain's CDR3 is CASSQGPEPAFF. CDR3 coding DNA: TGTGCCAGCAGCCAAGGTCCGGAGCCAGCTTTCTTT. Drawing the rest from reference TRBV14 and TRBJ1-1, the complete variable domain is EAGVTQFPSHSVIEKGQTVTLRCDPISGHDNLYWYRRVMGKEIKFLLHFVKESKQDESGMPNNRFLAERTGGTYSTLKVQPAELEDSGVYFCASSQGPEPAFFGQGTRLTVV.

CDR3 nucleotides: TGTGCCAGCAGTTCCCCCCGGACAGGGGCCCGCCACGAGCAGTACTTC. This sequence encodes CASSSPRTGARHEQYF. V and J are TRBV27 and TRBJ2-7, with 9 bases identical to TRBD1. Germline-derived CDR1 and CDR2 are MNHEY and SMNVEV (reference sequence). This CDR3 has 16 residues. The junction had 12 bases not matched to a gene; V was cut back by 4 bases and J by 5 bases.

CDR3 loop: CASSHPGQPLNTEAFF. In nucleotides, the CDR3 is TGTGCCAGCAGCCATCCGGGACAACCTTTGAACACTGAAGCTTTCTTT. The chain joins TRBV7-9 to TRBJ1-1, with a weak D call TRBD1 (6 bases). The CDR3 extends over 16 amino acids. Germline assignment: CDR1 SEHNR and CDR2 FQNEAQ (reference sequence). Trimming removed 5 bases at V and 0 bases at J, with 16 bases between.

This clone was picked up a small number of times. The J gene is TRBJ2-7, the V gene TRBV20-1, with unresolved D. The ends were cut back, 6 bases at V and 4 bases at J, with 7 bases in the middle. The germline V gene has CDR1 DFQATT and CDR2 SNEGSKA (reference sequence). This CDR3 is 10 amino acids long. The CDR3 DNA follows: TGCAGTGCCGCTAGATACGAGCAGTACTTC. Its protein product is CSAARYEQYF.

V gene TRBV19 combines with J gene TRBJ2-2, with D unclear. The CDR3 spans 14 residues. V lost 5 bases and J lost 1, with 8 bases in between. Germline CDR1 and CDR2: LNHDA and SQIVND (reference sequence). The CDR3 sequence is CASSPRQNTGELFF. The CDR3 bases are TGTGCCAGTAGTCCTCGACAGAACACCGGGGAGCTGTTTTTT. The full variable domain, rest sourced from reference TRBV19 and TRBJ2-2, is DGGITQSPKYLFRKEGQNVTLSCEQNLNHDAMYWYRQDPGQGLRLIYYSQIVNDFQKGDIAEGYSVSREKKESFPLTVTSAQKNPTAFYLCASSPRQNTGELFFGEGSRLTVL.

This clone was found a few times. The sample carries other DNA sequences with the same CDR3. The chain recombines TRBV19 with TRBJ1-2; D gene uncertain. The V end lost 2 bases, the J end lost 8 bases, and 9 bases lay between the germline ends. CDR3 length: 12 residues. The germline V gene encodes CDR1 LNHDA and CDR2 SQIVND (reference sequence). As DNA, the CDR3 is TGTGCCAGTAGTATATCCAGCGGAGGCTACACCTTC. Translating gives CASSISSGGYTF.

V and J are TRBV5-1 and TRBJ2-7, with 15 nucleotides matching TRBD2. CDR3 size: 17 residues. Germline V lookup: CDR1 SGHRS, CDR2 YFSETQ. After removal of 4 bases from V and 0 bases from J, the junction contained 5 bases not matched to a gene. CDR3 DNA: TGCGCCAGCAGCCCCGGGACTAGCGGGGGGACCTCCTACGAGCAGTACTTC. It yields the protein CASSPGTSGGTSYEQYF.

The V gene is TRBV4-2, the J gene TRBJ1-2; D uncertain. The V end was cut by 0 bases, the J end by 5 bases, with 13 bases between. CDR1 and CDR2 (germline): LGHNA, YNFKEQ. The CDR3 is 15 amino acids. CDR3 coding DNA: TGTGCCAGCAGCCAAGATCTTTCAATAGTGTATGGCTACACCTTC. It yields the protein CASSQDLSIVYGYTF.

The chain uses TRBV6-5 and TRBJ2-7; TRBD1 aligns across 7 bases. The V gene end was trimmed by 6 bases and the J gene end by 0 bases; junction bases not matched to a gene: 5. There are 14 residues in the CDR3. Germline CDR1 MNHEY, CDR2 SVGAGI. The CDR3 nucleotides are TGTGCCAGCAGCGACAGGGAGAGCTCCTACGAGCAGTACTTC. Translation: CASSDRESSYEQYF.

V is TRBV6-1 and J is TRBJ1-6; D gene unclear. The V end was cut by 1 base, the J end by 5 bases, with 9 bases between. The CDR3 runs 15 residues. Per the germline V gene, CDR1 is MNHNS and CDR2 is SASEGT. CDR3 amino acids: CASSEEPGNNSPLHF. CDR3 nucleotide sequence: TGTGCCAGCAGTGAAGAACCGGGGAATAATTCACCCCTCCACTTT.

Notes on this clone: One junction end disagrees with the germline gene, perhaps due to a read error. The same CDR3 arises from other DNA sequences in this sample as well. The gene calls are TRBV7-2 and TRBJ1-2; a possible D gene is TRBD1 (5 bases). Germline loops: CDR1 SGHTA, CDR2 FQGNSA. The CDR3 spans 15 residues. The CDR3 spells CASSLALPGGEGYTF. The CDR3 DNA reads as TGCGCCAGCAGCTTAGCGCTACCGGGGGGGGAGGGCTACACCTTC.